What follows are 27 T cell receptor beta chains derived from one specimen sequenced in a study of somatic mutations in cytotoxic T cells in rheumatoid arthritis. This table comes from immunoSEQ multiplex PCR, and its TCRdb copy is limited to in-frame clones, with some not included. Of around 23,000 clones listed, just under 75% were seen once; the top ten hold 9.9%. Sequenced sample: CD8+ T cells sorted from blood. Receptors originate from a woman between 18 and 29 years old in good health.

Only a few counts were recorded for this clone. The chain uses TRBV2 and TRBJ2-1; TRBD2 is a possible D gene (6 bases). V was cut by 6 bases and J by 8 bases, with 14 bases left in between. The CDR3 has 13 residues. From germline, CDR1 is SNHLY and CDR2 FYNNEI. This CDR3 reads CASRAGGWYEQFF. The CDR3 DNA sequence: TGTGCCAGCAGAGCAGGAGGGTGGTATGAGCAGTTCTTC.

This sequence joins TRBV9 and TRBJ1-5; D is undetermined. V was trimmed by 2 bases and J by 0 bases, leaving 9 bases between them. The CDR3 is 15 residues long. Germline values: CDR1 SGDLS, CDR2 YYNGEE. CDR3 sequence: CASSVGGDSNQPQHF. CDR3 DNA sequence: TGTGCCAGCAGCGTTGGTGGGGATAGCAATCAGCCCCAGCATTTT.

The chain carries TRBV4-1 and TRBJ2-7, with TRBD1 matching over 8 bases. The J segment lost 2 bases and the V segment lost 2 bases, leaving 5 bases of the junction unmatched. The germline V gene encodes CDR1 MGHRA and CDR2 YSYEKL. The CDR3 has 15 amino acids. Here the CDR3 reads CASSQTTGVPYEQYF. CDR3 in DNA: TGCGCCAGCAGCCAAACGACAGGGGTACCCTACGAGCAGTACTTC.

The rearrangement links TRBV5-1 to TRBJ1-1; 9 positions match TRBD1. CDR1 and CDR2 from the germline V gene are SGHRS and YFSETQ. V lost 4 bases and J lost 4; bases outside the gene matches: 14. The CDR3 loop spans 17 amino acids. CDR3 sequence: CASSPGDWTGDITEAFF. CDR3 sequence (DNA): TGCGCCAGCAGCCCTGGGGACTGGACAGGGGATATCACTGAAGCTTTCTTT.

This clone was seen just once. The rearrangement joins TRBV7-9 to TRBJ2-7; no clear D. The V end lost 5 bases, the J end lost 4 bases, and 15 bases lay between the germline ends. The V gene's germline CDR1 is SEHNR and CDR2 FQNEAQ (reference sequence). The CDR3 has 14 residues. Here the CDR3 DNA reads TGTGCCAGCAGCCCGCCTGGGCCCCCGTACGAGCAGTACTTC. It specifies CASSPPGPPYEQYF.

The V and J genes are TRBV30 and TRBJ1-2; D gene uncertain. The CDR3 is 16 amino acids. Germline CDR1 and CDR2: GTSNPN and SVGIG (reference sequence). Deletions cut 5 bases from V and 4 bases from J, with 23 bases between. The CDR3: CAWSSGSPIPGYGYTF. CDR3 coding DNA: TGTGCCTGGTCTTCCGGGAGCCCGATCCCGGGCTATGGCTACACCTTC.

This clone was seen only once. V is TRBV30 and J is TRBJ2-3, with D possibly matching TRBD2 (5 bases). CDR1 and CDR2 from the germline V gene are GTSNPN and SVGIG (reference sequence). The V end lost 4 bases, the J end lost 4 bases, and 9 bases lay between the germline ends. CDR3 length equals 12 residues. The CDR3, as DNA: TGTGCCTGGAATCGGGGAGCAGATACGCAGTATTTT. Translating gives CAWNRGADTQYF.

The rearrangement links TRBV6-5 to TRBJ1-5; no clear D gene. The CDR3 consists of 13 residues. Trimming pared 1 base from V and 3 bases from J, leaving 4 bases between. The germline CDR1 and CDR2 sequences are MNHEY and SVGAGI. The CDR3 DNA follows: TGTGCCAGCAGTTACTTCCCCAATCAGCCCCAGCATTTT. Amino acid sequence: CASSYFPNQPQHF.

The chain couples TRBV28 to TRBJ1-1, with D unresolved. The germline gives CDR1 MDHEN, CDR2 SYDVKM. The CDR3 contains 14 residues. The germline V and J ends were trimmed by 5 bases and 0 bases, with 10 bases remaining between them. For the CDR3, the DNA is TGTGCCAGCAGTCAACGGGAGTTGAACACTGAAGCTTTCTTT. Translation gives CASSQRELNTEAFF.

This clone has a single count. The chain recombines TRBV11-3 with TRBJ2-1, with 12 bases fitting TRBD2. Losses at the gene ends were 5 bases for V and 8 bases for J; bases not matched to a gene: 10. CDR3 length: 16 residues. Germline V gene data show CDR1 as SGHNT and CDR2 as YENEEA. CDR3 sequence reads: CASSDPLAGGVDEQFF. DNA of the CDR3: TGTGCCAGCAGCGACCCCCTAGCGGGAGGGGTGGATGAGCAGTTCTTC.

This clone was observed a handful of times. DNA of the CDR3: TGTGCCAGCAAAAGGACAGGGGCCTACAATGAGCAGTTCTTC. Its protein product is CASKRTGAYNEQFF. The chain employs TRBV27 and TRBJ2-1, with 9 nucleotides matching TRBD1. CDR1 is MNHEY and CDR2 is SMNVEV in the germline V gene (reference sequence). V gave up 7 bases and J gave up 2 bases; unmatched junction bases: 3. The CDR3 is made up of 14 amino acids.

The chain employs TRBV7-9 and TRBJ2-5; D gene ambiguous. Trimming took 5 bases from V and 5 from J, leaving 12 bases between them. The CDR3 extends over 13 amino acids. Per the germline V gene, CDR1 is SEHNR and CDR2 is FQNEAQ (reference sequence). The CDR3 bases are TGTGCCAGCAGCCCTCCCCCCGTGGAGACCCAGTACTTC. This encodes CASSPPPVETQYF.

The rearrangement uses TRBV7-2 and TRBJ1-4, with D tentatively TRBD1 (5 bases). Trimming shortened V by 4 bases and J by 7 bases, and 10 bases separated the two germline ends. Per the germline V gene, CDR1 is SGHTA and CDR2 is FQGNSA. The length of the CDR3 is 13 residues. The CDR3 DNA sequence: TGTGCCAGCAGCTCGACAGTGGTTGAAAAACTGTTTTTT. Amino acids: CASSSTVVEKLFF.

The rearrangement joins TRBV7-9 to TRBJ2-6; TRBD1 agrees at 7 bases. CDR3 size: 18 residues. Per germline, CDR1 SEHNR and CDR2 FQNEAQ (reference sequence). V was clipped by 4 bases and J by 0 bases; unmatched bases: 9. The CDR3 is CASSSAGQVYSGANVLTF. CDR3 sequence (DNA): TGTGCCAGCAGCTCCGCTGGACAGGTATACTCTGGGGCCAACGTCCTGACTTTC. Filled out from reference TRBV7-9 and TRBJ2-6, the complete variable domain reads DTGVSQNPRHKITKRGQNVTFRCDPISEHNRLYWYRQTLGQGPEFLTYFQNEAQLEKSRLLSDRFSAERPKGSFSTLEIQRTEQGDSAMYLCASSSAGQVYSGANVLTFGAGSRLTVL.

This clone is a singleton in its sample. The chain couples TRBV7-3 to TRBJ2-2; TRBD2 matches 9 bases. Germline V lookup: CDR1 SGHTA, CDR2 FQGTGA. The CDR3 is made up of 19 amino acids. The junction had 13 bases not matched to a gene; V was cut back by 5 bases and J by 0 bases. CDR3 DNA sequence: TGTGCCAGCAGCCCTAAAGGGCTAGCGGGGAACGCGAACACCGGGGAGCTGTTTTTT. Encoded protein: CASSPKGLAGNANTGELFF.

CDR3 loop: CASSVYAGSGNTIYF. The CDR3, as DNA: TGTGCCAGCAGCGTATACGCCGGCTCTGGAAACACCATATATTTT. The genes are TRBV9 and TRBJ1-3; D unresolved. The CDR3 contains 15 residues. V was clipped by 1 base and J by 0 bases, with 8 bases between them. The germline gives CDR1 SGDLS, CDR2 YYNGEE. Using reference TRBV9 and TRBJ1-3 for the parts outside the CDR3, the full variable domain is DSGVTQTPKHLITATGQRVTLRCSPRSGDLSVYWYQQSLDQGLQFLIQYYNGEERAKGNILERFSAQQFPDLHSELNLSSLELGDSALYFCASSVYAGSGNTIYFGEGSWLTVV.

The gene calls are TRBV28 and TRBJ2-7; D is unresolved. The germline V and J ends were trimmed by 3 bases and 5 bases, with 11 bases remaining between them. CDR3 length: 13 amino acids. Germline V gene data show CDR1 as MDHEN and CDR2 as SYDVKM. DNA for the CDR3: TGTGCCAGCAGTTTTCGGCTATCTGACGAGCAGTACTTC. Protein sequence: CASSFRLSDEQYF.

The chain links TRBV5-5 to TRBJ1-1; no firm D call. CDR3 length equals 13 residues. From germline, CDR1 is SGHKS and CDR2 YYEKEE (reference sequence). Trimming pared 3 bases from V and 1 base from J, leaving 7 bases between. The CDR3 spells CASSYDANTEAFF. The CDR3 region has the DNA TGTGCCAGCAGCTATGACGCGAACACTGAAGCTTTCTTT.

This clone is medium-sized. The V and J genes are TRBV5-8 and TRBJ2-7; D remains unclear. V was shortened by 2 bases and J by 1 base, with 7 bases between the two germline ends. Germline V gene lookup returns CDR1 SGHTS and CDR2 YDEGEE. The CDR3 runs 13 residues. The chain's CDR3 is CASSFGGSYEQYV. For the CDR3, the DNA is TGTGCCAGCAGCTTTGGTGGTTCCTACGAGCAGTACGTC.

The rearrangement joins TRBV28 to TRBJ1-2; the match to TRBD1 covers 7 bases. V shed 6 bases, J shed 8 bases, and the junction held 6 bases outside the gene matches. CDR3 length: 12 amino acids. Germline V gene sequence: CDR1 MDHEN, CDR2 SYDVKM. This CDR3 is CASRPRGIGYTF. Here the CDR3 DNA reads TGTGCCAGCAGGCCCAGGGGGATCGGCTACACCTTC.

V is TRBV28 and J is TRBJ2-1, with TRBD2 identical over 7 bases. Looked up from germline, CDR1 is MDHEN and CDR2 is SYDVKM. V lost 3 bases and J lost 8; bases outside the gene matches: 7. The CDR3 contains 14 residues. CDR3 in DNA: TGTGCCAGCAGTTTGTTGCGGGGAGGGGATGAGCAGTTCTTC. This encodes CASSLLRGGDEQFF.

The chain joins TRBV28 to TRBJ1-1; 7 nucleotides match TRBD1. This CDR3 comprises 16 residues. Germline V gene lookup returns CDR1 MDHEN and CDR2 SYDVKM. After removal of 2 bases from V and 0 bases from J, the junction contained 6 bases not matched to a gene. CDR3 loop: CASSLIGGPMNTEAFF. The CDR3 DNA reads TGTGCCAGCAGTTTAATAGGGGGCCCCATGAACACTGAAGCTTTCTTT.

The CDR3 nucleotides are TGTGCCTGGAGTCCAAACACCGGGGAGCTGTTTTTT. This gives the protein CAWSPNTGELFF. V is TRBV30 and J is TRBJ2-2; no reliable D call. The CDR3 covers 12 residues. Deletions cut 2 bases from V and 2 bases from J, with 3 bases between. Germline CDR1 is GTSNPN and CDR2 is SVGIG (reference sequence).

The CDR3 DNA follows: TGTGCCAGCAGCTTGGCCAACTCCTACGAGCAGTACTTC. Its protein product is CASSLANSYEQYF. The chain has TRBV5-6 and TRBJ2-7; D gene unclear. V lost 0 bases and J 0 bases, leaving 4 bases between the germline ends. Germline values: CDR1 SGHDT, CDR2 YYEEEE. This CDR3 has 13 residues.

This sequence joins TRBV30 and TRBJ2-1; D unclear. CDR3 length: 12 residues. V shed 2 bases and J shed 10 bases, with 12 bases lying between them. The germline V gene has CDR1 GTSNPN and CDR2 SVGIG (reference sequence). In nucleotides, the CDR3 is TGTGCCTGGAGTTTCCCAGGTTCCGAGCAGTTCTTC. This encodes CAWSFPGSEQFF.

Points on this clone: One junction end does not reproduce the germline sequence, and a read error may be involved. The chain uses TRBV2 and TRBJ2-5; TRBD1 aligns across 7 bases. Germline lookup yields CDR1 SNHLY and CDR2 FYNNEI. This CDR3 contains 11 residues. CDR3 sequence reads: CASSEARTGNF. CDR3 DNA: TGTGCCAGCAGTGAAGCGCGGACAGGCAACTTC.

This chain uses TRBV10-2 with TRBJ2-1; the D gene is possibly TRBD2 (5 bases). The CDR3 consists of 16 residues. Per the germline V gene, CDR1 is WSHSY and CDR2 is SAAADI. V gave up 0 bases and J gave up 6 bases, with 15 bases separating them. The DNA for the CDR3 is TGCGCCAGCAGTGAGTCGGGCTCTTACGCGGGCAATGAGCAGTTCTTC. Its protein product is CASSESGSYAGNEQFF.